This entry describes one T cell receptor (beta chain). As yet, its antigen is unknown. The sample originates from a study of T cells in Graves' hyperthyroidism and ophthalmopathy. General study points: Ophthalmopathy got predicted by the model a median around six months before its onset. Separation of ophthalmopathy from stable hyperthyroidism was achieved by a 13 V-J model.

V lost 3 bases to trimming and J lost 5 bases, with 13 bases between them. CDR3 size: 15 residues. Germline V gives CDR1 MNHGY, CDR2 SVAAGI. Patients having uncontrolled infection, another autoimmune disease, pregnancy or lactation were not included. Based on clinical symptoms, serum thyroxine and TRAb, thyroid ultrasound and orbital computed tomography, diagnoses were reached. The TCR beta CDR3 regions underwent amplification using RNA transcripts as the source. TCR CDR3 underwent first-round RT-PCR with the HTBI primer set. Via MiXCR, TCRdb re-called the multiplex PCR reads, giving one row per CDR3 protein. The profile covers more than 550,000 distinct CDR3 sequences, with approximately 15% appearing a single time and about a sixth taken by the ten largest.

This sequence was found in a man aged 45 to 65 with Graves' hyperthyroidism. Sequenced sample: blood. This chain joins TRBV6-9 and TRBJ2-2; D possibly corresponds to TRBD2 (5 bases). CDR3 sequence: CASSYKPRGTGELFF. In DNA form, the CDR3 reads TGTGCCAGCAGTTACAAGCCCCGAGGGACCGGGGAGCTGTTTTTT.